This entry lists 16 T cell receptor beta chains sequenced from one sample in a study of T cell responses to AZD1222 COVID-19 vaccine. Method: immunoSEQ multiplex PCR; TCRdb's copy keeps in-frame clones and lacks some. The table has 91,000 or so clones, approximately 90% seen once. Sequences were derived from peripheral blood, sampled 28 days after the second AZD1222 dose. These receptors were obtained from an adult who received the AZD1222 COVID-19 vaccine.

The sample holds one count of this clone. J is TRBJ2-7 and V is TRBV19; 7 bases are shared with TRBD2. Germline trimming cut 3 bases from V and 3 bases from J; bases unmatched to any gene: 8. The length of the CDR3 is 15 residues. The germline V gene has CDR1 LNHDA and CDR2 SQIVND (reference sequence). CDR3 nucleotides: TGTGCCAGTAGTATCCCACTAGCGAACCTCTACGAGCAGTACTTC. Translating it yields CASSIPLANLYEQYF.

This clone appeared once. V gene TRBV11-3 combines with J gene TRBJ2-7; D may correspond to TRBD1 or TRBD2 (5 bases each). V dropped 3 bases and J dropped 7 bases, with 16 bases sitting between them. From germline, CDR1 is SGHNT and CDR2 YENEEA. The CDR3 loop spans 14 amino acids. CDR3 nucleotide sequence: TGTGCCAGCAGCTTCCGTCAACCCTGGGGGGAGCAGTACTTC. Protein sequence: CASSFRQPWGEQYF.

The J gene is TRBJ1-4, the V gene TRBV7-9, with D perhaps TRBD1 (6 bases). Trimming pared 2 bases from V and 8 bases from J, leaving 6 bases between. The germline gives CDR1 SEHNR, CDR2 FQNEAQ (reference sequence). The CDR3 is 12 amino acids. CDR3 in DNA: TGTGCCAGCAGCTTAACAGGGGAAAAACTGTTTTTT. Its translation is CASSLTGEKLFF.

This clone appeared once. The chain has TRBV29-1 and TRBJ1-1, with 8 positions matching TRBD1. This CDR3 comprises 13 residues. The ends lost 7 bases at V and 2 bases at J; junction bases unmatched: 6. The germline gives CDR1 SQVTM, CDR2 ANQGSEA. CDR3: CSGGQAFNTEAFF. DNA for the CDR3: TGCAGCGGGGGACAGGCCTTTAACACTGAAGCTTTCTTT.

The V and J genes are TRBV25-1 and TRBJ1-6; no firm D call. Germline V CDR1 and CDR2: MGHDK, SYGVNS. V was pared by 6 bases and J by 12 bases, with 18 bases between. This CDR3 spans 14 amino acids. The CDR3 DNA is TGTGCCAGCAGCGACTGGGATAGTTTTCAACCCCTCCACTTT. It encodes CASSDWDSFQPLHF.

The CDR3 here is CASSEFGGYYGYTF. CDR3 bases: TGTGCCAGCAGTGAATTTGGGGGATACTATGGCTACACCTTC. The chain employs TRBV2 and TRBJ1-2; maybe TRBD1 (5 bases). The CDR3 is 14 amino acids. The V gene lost 2 bases and the J gene lost 3 bases, with 10 bases spanning the gap. CDR1 and CDR2 from the germline V gene are SNHLY and FYNNEI.

The chain is built from TRBV7-2 and TRBJ1-5; no reliable D call. The germline V gene has CDR1 SGHTA and CDR2 FQGNSA. V was pared by 3 bases and J by 5 bases, with 8 bases between. The CDR3 sequence is 13 residues long. The DNA of the CDR3 is TGTGCCAGCAGCTTCGGGCCTTATCAGCCCCAGCATTTT. Its translation: CASSFGPYQPQHF.

V and J are TRBV7-2 and TRBJ2-1; 8 bases align to TRBD1. CDR3 length equals 18 residues. Germline CDR1 is SGHTA and CDR2 is FQGNSA. The V gene end was trimmed by 5 bases and the J gene end by 2 bases; junction bases not matched to a gene: 14. The CDR3 DNA is TGTGCCAGCAGCCCCCCCCCAGGCAGGGGGCATGCCTACAATGAGCAGTTCTTC. Translation gives CASSPPPGRGHAYNEQFF.

The chain combines TRBV7-2 with TRBJ2-6; D may be TRBD1 (5 bases). The ends were cut back, 9 bases at V and 0 bases at J, with 9 bases in the middle. This CDR3 is built from 14 residues. In germline, CDR1 is SGHTA, CDR2 FQGNSA. The CDR3 DNA reads as TGTGCCAGTGCAAGGGGCTCTGGGGCCAACGTCCTGACTTTC. It translates to CASARGSGANVLTF.

V usage is TRBV7-2 and J usage is TRBJ1-2; 7 bases fit TRBD1. Trimming at V came to 2 bases and at J to 2 bases, leaving 14 bases not matched to a gene. The CDR3 contains 18 residues. CDR1 SGHTA and CDR2 FQGNSA come from the germline V gene. The CDR3 DNA reads TGTGCCAGCAGCTTACGGAGACAGGGTAAAGTCGTAAACTATGGCTACACCTTC. It translates to CASSLRRQGKVVNYGYTF.

This clone was seen a few times. The chain uses TRBV30 and TRBJ1-3; the D is unclear. The CDR3 is 16 residues long. Trimming removed 2 bases at V and 6 bases at J, with 20 bases between. CDR1 and CDR2 from the germline V gene are GTSNPN and SVGIG (reference sequence). This chain's CDR3 is CAWSILPPLSENTIYF. The CDR3 DNA reads as TGTGCCTGGAGTATACTTCCACCACTCTCGGAAAACACCATATATTTT.

This chain links TRBV6-5 with TRBJ2-3; weak D call: TRBD1 (5 bases). Trimming took off 6 bases at V and 6 bases at J, with 19 bases between the two ends. This CDR3 spans 15 amino acids. CDR1 and CDR2 (germline): MNHEY, SVGAGI. The CDR3 sequence is CASSGWQGSTDTQYF. DNA of the CDR3: TGTGCCAGCAGCGGATGGCAGGGCTCTACTGATACGCAGTATTTT.

This clone appeared once. DNA of the CDR3: TGTGCCAGCAGTTCCTCGCAGGGGATCGGTGGCTACACCTTC. It yields the protein CASSSSQGIGGYTF. The chain employs TRBV2 and TRBJ1-2, with D maybe TRBD1 (6 bases). The V gene's germline CDR1 is SNHLY and CDR2 FYNNEI. Trimming stripped 5 bases from V and 7 bases from J, with 17 bases between. The CDR3 is 14 residues long.

This clone was seen a handful of times. The chain links TRBV4-2 to TRBJ1-2, with TRBD1 matching 9 bases. The CDR3 consists of 15 residues. The junction had 12 bases not matched to a gene; V was cut back by 5 bases and J by 8 bases. Germline assignment: CDR1 LGHNA and CDR2 YNFKEQ. The CDR3 bases are TGTGCCAGCAGCTCCCGGGACAGGGACTTTTGGGGCTACACCTTC. Translating it yields CASSSRDRDFWGYTF.

The chain carries TRBV2 and TRBJ2-3; D perhaps matches TRBD2 (5 bases). Deletions cut 7 bases from V and 2 bases from J, with 10 bases between. The CDR3 runs 13 residues. CDR1 is SNHLY, CDR2 FYNNEI, per germline. CDR3 DNA sequence: TGTGCCAGCAATGGGGAGTTCACAGATACGCAGTATTTT. This encodes CASNGEFTDTQYF. The whole variable domain, filled in from reference TRBV2 and TRBJ2-3, reads EPEVTQTPSHQVTQMGQEVILRCVPISNHLYFYWYRQILGQKVEFLVSFYNNEISEKSEIFDDQFSVERPDGSNFTLKIRSTKLEDSAMYFCASNGEFTDTQYFGPGTRLTVL.

The chain employs TRBV11-3 and TRBJ2-7, with D perhaps matching TRBD2 (6 bases). The germline V and J ends were trimmed by 5 bases and 5 bases, with 10 bases remaining between them. The germline CDR1 and CDR2 sequences are SGHNT and YENEEA. The length of the CDR3 is 12 residues. The CDR3 bases are TGTGCCAGCAGCGCCCGACTAGACGAGCAGTACTTC. It is translated as CASSARLDEQYF.